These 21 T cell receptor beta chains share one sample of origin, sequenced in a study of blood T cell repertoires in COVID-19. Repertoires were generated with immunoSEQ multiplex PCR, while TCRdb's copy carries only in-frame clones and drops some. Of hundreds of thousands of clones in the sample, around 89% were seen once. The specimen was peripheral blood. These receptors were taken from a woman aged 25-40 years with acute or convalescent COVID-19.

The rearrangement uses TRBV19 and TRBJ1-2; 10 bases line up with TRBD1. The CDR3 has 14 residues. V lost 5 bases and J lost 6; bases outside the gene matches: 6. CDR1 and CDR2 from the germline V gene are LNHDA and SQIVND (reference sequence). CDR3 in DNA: TGTGCCAGTAGTGGGGGACAGGGGTTGGATGGCTACACCTTC. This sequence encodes CASSGGQGLDGYTF.

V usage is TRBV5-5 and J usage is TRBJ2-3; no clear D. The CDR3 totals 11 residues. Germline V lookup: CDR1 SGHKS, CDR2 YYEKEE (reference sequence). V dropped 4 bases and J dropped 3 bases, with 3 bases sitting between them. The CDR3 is CASSQTDTQYF. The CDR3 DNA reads TGTGCCAGCAGCCAGACAGATACGCAGTATTTT.

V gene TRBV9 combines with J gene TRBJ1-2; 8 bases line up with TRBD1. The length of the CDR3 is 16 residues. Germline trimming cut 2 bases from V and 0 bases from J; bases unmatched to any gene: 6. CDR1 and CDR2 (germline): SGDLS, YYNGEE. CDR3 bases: TGTGCCAGCAGCGTCGGGACAGGATATGCTAACTATGGCTACACCTTC. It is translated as CASSVGTGYANYGYTF.

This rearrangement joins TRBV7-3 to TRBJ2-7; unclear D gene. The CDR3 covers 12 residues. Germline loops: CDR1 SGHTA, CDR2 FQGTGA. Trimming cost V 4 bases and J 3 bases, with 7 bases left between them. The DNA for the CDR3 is TGTGCCAGCAGCTCTCCCGTCTACGAGCAGTACTTC. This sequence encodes CASSSPVYEQYF.

CDR3 residues: CASSPTRVGSYEQYF. The DNA for the CDR3 is TGTGCCAGCAGCCCTACTAGGGTGGGCTCCTACGAGCAGTACTTC. V and J are TRBV2 and TRBJ2-7, with D possibly matching TRBD2 (5 bases). The CDR3 runs to 15 residues. Trimming took off 6 bases at V and 0 bases at J, with 15 bases between the two ends. Per the germline V gene, CDR1 is SNHLY and CDR2 is FYNNEI.

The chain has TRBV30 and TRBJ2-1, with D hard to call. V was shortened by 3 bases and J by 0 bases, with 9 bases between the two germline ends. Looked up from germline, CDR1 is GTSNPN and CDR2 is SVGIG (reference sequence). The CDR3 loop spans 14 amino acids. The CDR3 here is CAWSVFNSYNEQFF. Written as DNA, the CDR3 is TGTGCCTGGAGCGTTTTTAACTCCTACAATGAGCAGTTCTTC.

DNA of the CDR3: TGTGCCACCAGCATCCCCCCCGAGAATACGCAGTATTTT. Translating it yields CATSIPPENTQYF. The genes are TRBV15 and TRBJ2-3; no definite D call. This CDR3 spans 13 amino acids. Germline-derived CDR1 and CDR2 are LNHNV and YYDKDF (reference sequence). Trimming removed 4 bases from V and 7 bases from J, with 12 bases in between.

The CDR3 DNA is TGTGCCAGCAGGATGGACAGGACTACTGGAAACACCATATATTTT. Its translation is CASRMDRTTGNTIYF. The chain recombines TRBV2 with TRBJ1-3; 7 positions match TRBD1. Germline V CDR1 and CDR2: SNHLY, FYNNEI. CDR3 length equals 15 residues. V gave up 6 bases and J gave up 2 bases; unmatched junction bases: 7.

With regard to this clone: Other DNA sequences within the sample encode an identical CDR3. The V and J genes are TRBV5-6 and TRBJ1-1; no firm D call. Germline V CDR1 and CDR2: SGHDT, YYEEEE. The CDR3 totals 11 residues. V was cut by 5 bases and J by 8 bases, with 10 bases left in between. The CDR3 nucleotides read TGTGCCAGCAGGAGGGAAACCGAAGCTTTCTTT. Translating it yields CASRRETEAFF.

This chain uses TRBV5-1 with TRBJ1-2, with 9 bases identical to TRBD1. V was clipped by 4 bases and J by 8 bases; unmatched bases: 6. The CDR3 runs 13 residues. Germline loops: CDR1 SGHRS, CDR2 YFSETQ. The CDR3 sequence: CASSPRTGEGYTF. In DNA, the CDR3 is TGCGCCAGCAGCCCTCGGACAGGGGAGGGCTACACCTTC.

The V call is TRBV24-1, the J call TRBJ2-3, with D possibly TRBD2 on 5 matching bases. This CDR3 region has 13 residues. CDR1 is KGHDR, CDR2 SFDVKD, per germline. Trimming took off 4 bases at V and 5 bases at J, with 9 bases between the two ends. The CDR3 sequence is CATSEGSEDTQYF. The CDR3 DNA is TGTGCCACCAGTGAGGGTAGCGAAGATACGCAGTATTTT.

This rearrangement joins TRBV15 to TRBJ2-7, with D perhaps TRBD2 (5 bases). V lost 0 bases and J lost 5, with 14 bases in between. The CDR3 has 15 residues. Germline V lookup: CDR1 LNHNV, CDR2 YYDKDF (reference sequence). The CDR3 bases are TGTGCCACCAGCAGAGATGGCCGGTATAGCGACGAGCAGTACTTC. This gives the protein CATSRDGRYSDEQYF.

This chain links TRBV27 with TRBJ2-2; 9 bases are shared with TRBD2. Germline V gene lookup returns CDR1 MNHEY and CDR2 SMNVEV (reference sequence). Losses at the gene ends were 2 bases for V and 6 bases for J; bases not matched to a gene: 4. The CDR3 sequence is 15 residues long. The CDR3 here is CASSLERGDAGELFF. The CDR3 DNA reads TGTGCCAGCAGTTTAGAGCGGGGGGACGCCGGGGAGCTGTTTTTT.

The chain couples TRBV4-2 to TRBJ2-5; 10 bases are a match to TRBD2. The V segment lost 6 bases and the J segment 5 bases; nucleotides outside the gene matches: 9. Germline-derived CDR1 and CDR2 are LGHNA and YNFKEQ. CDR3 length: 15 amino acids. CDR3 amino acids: CASRGSGGGGETQYF. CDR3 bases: TGTGCCAGCAGAGGAAGCGGGGGGGGAGGTGAGACCCAGTACTTC.

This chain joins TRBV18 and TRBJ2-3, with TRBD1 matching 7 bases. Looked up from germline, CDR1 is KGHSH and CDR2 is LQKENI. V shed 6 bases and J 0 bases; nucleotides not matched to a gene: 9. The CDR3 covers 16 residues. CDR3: CASSPGQMGSTDTQYF. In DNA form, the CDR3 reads TGTGCCAGCTCGCCGGGACAGATGGGTAGCACAGATACGCAGTATTTT. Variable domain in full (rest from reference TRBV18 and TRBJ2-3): NAGVMQNPRHLVRRRGQEARLRCSPMKGHSHVYWYRQLPEEGLKFMVYLQKENIIDESGMPKERFSAEFPKEGPSILRIQQVVRGDSAAYFCASSPGQMGSTDTQYFGPGTRLTVL.

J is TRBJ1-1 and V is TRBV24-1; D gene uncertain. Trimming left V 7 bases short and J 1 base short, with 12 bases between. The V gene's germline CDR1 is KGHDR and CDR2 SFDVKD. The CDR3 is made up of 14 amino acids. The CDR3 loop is CATRSDGKNTEAFF. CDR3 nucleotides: TGTGCCACCAGGTCGGACGGGAAGAACACTGAAGCTTTCTTT.

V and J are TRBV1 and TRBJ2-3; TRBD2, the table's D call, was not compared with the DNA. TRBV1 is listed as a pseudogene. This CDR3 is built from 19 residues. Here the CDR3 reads CTSSQEEAGGQLSTDTQYF. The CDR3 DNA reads TGCACCAGCAGCCAAGAAGAAGCGGGGGGCCAGCTCAGCACAGATACGCAGTATTTT.

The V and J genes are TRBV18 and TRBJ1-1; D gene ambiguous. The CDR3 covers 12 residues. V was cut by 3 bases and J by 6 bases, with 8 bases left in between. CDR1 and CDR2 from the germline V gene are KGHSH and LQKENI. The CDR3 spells CASSPGLAEAFF. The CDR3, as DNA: TGTGCCAGCTCACCCGGTTTGGCTGAAGCTTTCTTT. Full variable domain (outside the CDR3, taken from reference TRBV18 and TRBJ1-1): NAGVMQNPRHLVRRRGQEARLRCSPMKGHSHVYWYRQLPEEGLKFMVYLQKENIIDESGMPKERFSAEFPKEGPSILRIQQVVRGDSAAYFCASSPGLAEAFFGQGTRLTVV.

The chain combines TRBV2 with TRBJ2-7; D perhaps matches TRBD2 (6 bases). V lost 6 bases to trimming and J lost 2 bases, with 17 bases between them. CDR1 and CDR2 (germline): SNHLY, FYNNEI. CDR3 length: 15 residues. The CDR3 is CASSDSGNLAYEQYF. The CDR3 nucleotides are TGTGCCAGCAGCGATAGCGGTAACTTGGCCTACGAGCAGTACTTC.

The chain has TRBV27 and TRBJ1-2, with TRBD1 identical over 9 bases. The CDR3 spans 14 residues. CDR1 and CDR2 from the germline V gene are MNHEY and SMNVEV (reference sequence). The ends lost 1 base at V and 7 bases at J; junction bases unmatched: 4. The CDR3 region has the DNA TGTGCCAGCAGTTTATACAGGGGGCGCGGTGGCTACACCTTC. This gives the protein CASSLYRGRGGYTF.

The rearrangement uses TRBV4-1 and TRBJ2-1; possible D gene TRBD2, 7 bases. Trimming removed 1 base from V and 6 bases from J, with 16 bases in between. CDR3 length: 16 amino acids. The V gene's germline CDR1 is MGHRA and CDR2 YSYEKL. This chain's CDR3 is CASSQVTGGPFNEQFF. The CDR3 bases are TGCGCCAGCAGCCAAGTTACCGGGGGGCCATTCAATGAGCAGTTCTTC.